A single sample gave rise to the 17 T cell receptor beta chains below, sequenced in a study of beta chain features in type 1 diabetes. Reverse transcription of all isolated RNA meant that expressed TCRB transcripts were sequenced. This table comes from immunoSEQ multiplex PCR, and its TCRdb copy is limited to in-frame clones, with some not included. This table has under 400,000 clones, roughly 13% appearing once. Sequenced sample: naive CD4+ T cells from blood. The receptors stem from a man younger than 35 in good health.

V usage is TRBV9 and J usage is TRBJ1-3; D is unclear. The germline V gene encodes CDR1 SGDLS and CDR2 YYNGEE. The CDR3 consists of 16 residues. V was cut by 0 bases and J by 0 bases, with 10 bases left in between. The CDR3 DNA is TGTGCCAGCAGCGTAGGGGCCCGGGACTCTGGAAACACCATATATTTT. This sequence encodes CASSVGARDSGNTIYF.

The table lists this clone with a few counts. The chain couples TRBV18 to TRBJ2-7; TRBD1 matches 11 bases. CDR3 length: 15 amino acids. The junction had 7 bases not matched to a gene; V was cut back by 3 bases and J by 6 bases. In germline, CDR1 is KGHSH, CDR2 LQKENI. The CDR3 loop reads CASSPDGTGGREQYF. The CDR3 bases are TGTGCCAGCTCACCGGACGGGACAGGGGGACGCGAGCAGTACTTC.

This chain joins TRBV14 and TRBJ1-2, with unresolved D. The CDR3 spans 12 residues. Germline CDR1 and CDR2: SGHDN and FVKESK. Trimming took off 5 bases at V and 2 bases at J, with 6 bases between the two ends. CDR3 loop: CASSDGNYGYTF. CDR3 coding DNA: TGTGCCAGCAGCGACGGGAACTATGGCTACACCTTC.

V is TRBV5-1 and J is TRBJ1-2, with D possibly being TRBD1 (5 bases). CDR3 size: 13 residues. CDR1 is SGHRS and CDR2 is YFSETQ in the germline V gene. Trimming removed 4 bases from V and 4 bases from J, with 11 bases in between. Written as DNA, the CDR3 is TGCGCCAGCAGCCCGGACGGGGGCTATGGCTACACCTTC. Encoded protein: CASSPDGGYGYTF.

In this sample, this clone turned up a few times. The rearrangement uses TRBV28 and TRBJ1-4; D might be TRBD1 (6 bases). In germline, CDR1 is MDHEN, CDR2 SYDVKM. This CDR3 comprises 13 residues. V lost 8 bases and J 8 bases, leaving 15 bases between the germline ends. The CDR3: CASDRDTGEKLFF. The DNA for the CDR3 is TGTGCCAGCGACCGGGACACAGGAGAAAAACTGTTTTTT.

This clone was counted a few times. The chain is built from TRBV9 and TRBJ2-7; perhaps TRBD2 as D (5 bases). CDR1 is SGDLS, CDR2 YYNGEE, per germline. This CDR3 contains 13 residues. V dropped 6 bases and J dropped 6 bases, with 16 bases sitting between them. In DNA form, the CDR3 reads TGTGCCAGCAACCTAAACGGGATTGGCGAGCAGTACTTC. Protein sequence: CASNLNGIGEQYF.

This clone was counted only a few times. The chain has TRBV7-9 and TRBJ1-6; no clear D. The V end lost 3 bases, the J end lost 8 bases, and 11 bases lay between the germline ends. The germline V gene has CDR1 SEHNR and CDR2 FQNEAQ (reference sequence). This CDR3 region has 14 residues. The DNA of the CDR3 is TGTGCCAGCAGCTTGGCTTATCAGTATTCACCCCTCCACTTT. Its translation: CASSLAYQYSPLHF.

The chain is built from TRBV7-9 and TRBJ2-3; tentatively, D is TRBD2 (7 bases). CDR1 is SEHNR, CDR2 FQNEAQ, per germline (reference sequence). V was trimmed by 5 bases and J by 6 bases, leaving 18 bases between them. This CDR3 spans 15 amino acids. The DNA for the CDR3 is TGTGCCAGCAGCACAGGGACTACCCAGCGGGATACGCAGTATTTT. This codes for CASSTGTTQRDTQYF.

A few counts support this clone. V and J are TRBV7-8 and TRBJ2-3; D is undetermined. The V gene's germline CDR1 is SGHVS and CDR2 FQNEAQ. The ends were cut back, 0 bases at V and 2 bases at J, with 9 bases in the middle. The CDR3 contains 15 residues. The CDR3 loop is CASSLAGAHTDTQYF. CDR3 nucleotide sequence: TGTGCCAGCAGCTTAGCAGGAGCACACACAGATACGCAGTATTTT.

This sequence joins TRBV28 and TRBJ2-4; TRBD1 matches at 8 bases. Germline loops: CDR1 MDHEN, CDR2 SYDVKM. CDR3 length: 16 amino acids. Unmatched junction bases numbered 3, after V lost 2 bases and J lost 0 bases. The CDR3 is CASSLDRGLAKNIQYF. CDR3 bases: TGTGCCAGCAGTTTAGACAGGGGCCTAGCCAAAAACATTCAGTACTTC.

The chain couples TRBV15 to TRBJ1-6, with a possible D match to TRBD1 (6 bases). CDR1 is LNHNV and CDR2 is YYDKDF in the germline V gene (reference sequence). There are 16 residues in the CDR3. Trimming pared 1 base from V and 6 bases from J, leaving 13 bases between. The CDR3 DNA is TGTGCCACCAGCAGAGGGCAGGGGATGCGTAATTCACCCCTCCACTTT. Translation gives CATSRGQGMRNSPLHF.

This chain connects TRBV19 to TRBJ2-7, with a weak D call TRBD1 (6 bases). The V end lost 5 bases, the J end lost 4 bases, and 15 bases lay between the germline ends. CDR3 length: 14 residues. Germline V gene sequence: CDR1 LNHDA, CDR2 SQIVND (reference sequence). CDR3 in DNA: TGTGCCAGTAGTCGCCGGGACACCCGTTACGAGCAGTACTTC. It codes for CASSRRDTRYEQYF.

This clone was seen more than once but under ten times. This rearrangement joins TRBV28 to TRBJ2-7; 8 bases agree with TRBD1. Germline CDR1 and CDR2: MDHEN and SYDVKM. V lost 6 bases, J lost 0 bases, and 10 bases stayed unmatched. The CDR3 totals 16 residues. The CDR3 DNA follows: TGTGCCAGCAGCTCCAGGGGGCGCGGGCTCTCCTACGAGCAGTACTTC. Its translation: CASSSRGRGLSYEQYF.

J is TRBJ2-3 and V is TRBV13, with 9 bases matching TRBD2. The CDR3 is made up of 16 amino acids. V dropped 1 base and J dropped 6; count of bases not matched to a gene: 8. Germline loops: CDR1 PRHDT, CDR2 FYEKMQ (reference sequence). The CDR3 region is CASSLVGSGSGDTQYF. The CDR3 nucleotides are TGTGCCAGCAGCTTAGTTGGTAGCGGGAGTGGGGATACGCAGTATTTT.

This rearrangement joins TRBV7-2 to TRBJ1-2, with TRBD1 matching over 7 bases. There are 16 residues in the CDR3. Germline CDR1 and CDR2: SGHTA and FQGNSA. The J segment lost 3 bases and the V segment lost 5 bases, leaving 12 bases of the junction unmatched. The CDR3 spells CASSPRTGESYYGYTF. The CDR3 DNA follows: TGTGCCAGCAGCCCCAGGACAGGCGAATCCTACTATGGCTACACCTTC. Supplemented by reference TRBV7-2 and TRBJ1-2, the full variable domain reads GAGVSQSPSNKVTEKGKDVELRCDPISGHTALYWYRQSLGQGLEFLIYFQGNSAPDKSGLPSDRFSAERTGGSVSTLTIQRTQQEDSAVYLCASSPRTGESYYGYTFGSGTRLTVV.

The V and J genes are TRBV6-6 and TRBJ2-1, with D perhaps TRBD1 (6 bases). The ends were cut back, 6 bases at V and 1 base at J, with 10 bases in the middle. The germline V gene has CDR1 MNHNY and CDR2 SVGAGI (reference sequence). This CDR3 has 14 residues. In nucleotides, the CDR3 is TGTGCCAGCAGGCCGGGACAATCCTACAATGAGCAGTTCTTC. It codes for CASRPGQSYNEQFF.

The chain recombines TRBV6-6 with TRBJ1-5, with D hard to call. In germline, CDR1 is MNHNY, CDR2 SVGAGI (reference sequence). The CDR3 contains 14 residues. The V gene lost 7 bases and the J gene lost 4 bases, with 14 bases spanning the gap. This CDR3 reads CASILAGSNQPQHF. CDR3 in DNA: TGTGCCAGCATCCTAGCAGGTTCGAATCAGCCCCAGCATTTT.